Following are 28 T cell receptor beta chains from one sample sequenced in a study of spatial heterogeneity in lung cancer. Whole-study findings and limits: Mutation tallies in tumors tracked expanded intratumoral alpha and beta TCR counts.

TCRdb re-called the 5' RACE reads through MiXCR, storing one row per CDR3 protein. The data hold around 9,700 distinct CDR3 sequences, with under 9.5% observed a single time. For these TCRs, the target antigens are not known. Time point of the sample: sample taken at primary tumor resection. The specimen comprised lung tumor tissue, sampled at surgery. The origin of the receptors is a female donor with early-stage non-small cell lung cancer.

This clonotype has a count of ten or more. This beta chain represents an off-target read in a library built for alpha chains; its size is of limited meaning. The chain carries TRBV15 and TRBJ2-3; 7 nucleotides agree with TRBD2. This CDR3 contains 16 residues. V shed 4 bases and J 1 base; nucleotides not matched to a gene: 8. Germline-derived CDR1 and CDR2 are LNHNV and YYDKDF (reference sequence). The CDR3 sequence: CATSMGGVMGTDTQYF. The CDR3 nucleotides read TGTGCCACCAGCATGGGGGGGGTAATGGGCACAGATACGCAGTATTTT.

This clonotype was picked up many times. Since it is a stray read in a library aimed at alpha chains, this beta chain has a size that is not meaningful. The chain carries TRBV28 and TRBJ2-7; no definite D call. The CDR3 loop spans 15 amino acids. Germline V gene lookup returns CDR1 MDHEN and CDR2 SYDVKM. Trimming cost V 6 bases and J 3 bases, with 18 bases left between them. CDR3 DNA sequence: TGTGCCAGCAGCTTTCCCCCCTCAACGGGCTACGAGCAGTACTTC. Amino acids: CASSFPPSTGYEQYF.

This clonotype was observed many times. This beta chain was picked up by a library intended for alpha chains and is off target, so its count carries little meaning. J is TRBJ2-1 and V is TRBV6-4; a possible D gene is TRBD2 (5 bases). The CDR3 has 12 residues. Germline-derived CDR1 and CDR2 are MRHNA and SNTAGT. Trimming pared 1 base from V and 10 bases from J, leaving 8 bases between. The CDR3 spells CASSDWRGEQFF. CDR3 in DNA: TGTGCCAGCAGTGACTGGAGAGGGGAGCAGTTCTTC.

This clonotype has at least ten counts. Compared with germline, one end of the junction differs, possibly owing to a read error. Little can be read into the size of this beta chain, an off-target read in a library designed for alpha chains. The V gene is TRBV4-3, the J gene TRBJ1-2, with D perhaps TRBD1 (5 bases). This CDR3 spans 14 amino acids. Germline CDR1 reads LGHNA; CDR2 reads YSLEER. This CDR3 reads CASSPGRLNDGYTF. As DNA, the CDR3 is TGCGCCAGCAGCCCGGGACGGCTTAACGATGGCTACACCTTC.

This clonotype has ten or more counts. Within a library made for alpha chains, this beta chain is off target, and its count is uninformative. The CDR3 reads CASSENRGRDTGELFF. CDR3 DNA: TGTGCCAGCAGTGAAAACAGGGGGCGCGACACCGGGGAGCTGTTTTTT. The rearrangement uses TRBV2 and TRBJ2-2; 9 nucleotides agree with TRBD1. CDR1 and CDR2 from the germline V gene are SNHLY and FYNNEI. The CDR3 length is 16 residues. V shed 2 bases, J shed 3 bases, and the junction held 4 bases outside the gene matches.

This clonotype was seen many times. Since it is a stray read in a library aimed at alpha chains, this beta chain has a size that is not meaningful. This chain connects TRBV6-2 or TRBV6-3 to TRBJ2-7; possible D gene TRBD1, 5 bases. Germline lookup yields CDR1 MNHEY and CDR2 SVGEGT. The germline V and J ends were trimmed by 5 bases and 6 bases, with 11 bases remaining between them. This CDR3 has 12 amino acids. For the CDR3, the DNA is TGTGCCAGCAGTCAGAGCCAGGGCGAGCAGTACTTC. Protein sequence: CASSQSQGEQYF.

This clonotype has ten or more counts. The library was designed around alpha chains, so this beta chain is a stray read whose abundance carries little weight. The CDR3 nucleotides are TGCAGTGCTGAGGGCGCAGGGGGCACCTGGGGCAATCAGCCCCAGCATTTT. Its translation: CSAEGAGGTWGNQPQHF. This rearrangement joins TRBV20-1 to TRBJ1-5, with 8 nucleotides matching TRBD1. CDR3 length: 17 amino acids. Trimming took 5 bases from V and 2 from J; bases not matched to a gene: 14. Germline lookup yields CDR1 DFQATT and CDR2 SNEGSKA (reference sequence).

This clonotype was recorded many times. This beta chain is a stray read from a library made for alpha chains; its abundance is not meaningful. The gene calls are TRBV7-9 and TRBJ1-6, with a tentative D call TRBD1 (5 bases). This CDR3 comprises 16 residues. V lost 5 bases to trimming and J lost 9 bases, with 20 bases between them. CDR1 and CDR2 from the germline V gene are SEHNR and FQNEAQ (reference sequence). The CDR3 spells CASSPAGTTASSPLHF. The DNA for the CDR3 is TGTGCCAGCAGCCCAGCCGGGACGACCGCGAGTTCACCCCTCCACTTT.

This clonotype was observed at least ten times. This beta chain is an off-target read within a library intended for alpha chains, so its frequency means little. The J gene is TRBJ2-3, the V gene TRBV7-3, with no clear D. In germline, CDR1 is SGHTA, CDR2 FQGTGA. The CDR3 is 14 amino acids. Trimming took 2 bases from V and 0 from J, leaving 6 bases between them. In nucleotides, the CDR3 is TGTGCCAGCAGCTTATATGGAAGCACAGATACGCAGTATTTT. As protein: CASSLYGSTDTQYF.

This clonotype has just a few counts. Germline is not matched at one junction end, which may reflect a read error. This beta chain appears as a stray read in a library generated for alpha chains; its size is not informative. V gene TRBV3-1 combines with J gene TRBJ1-6; D remains unclear. The CDR3 sequence is 13 residues long. The V gene's germline CDR1 is LGHDT and CDR2 YNNKEL (reference sequence). CDR3 protein: CASSEDANSPLHF. DNA for the CDR3: TGTGCCAGCAGCGAAGATGCAAATTCACCCCTCCACTTT.

This clonotype was counted at least ten times. Within a library made for alpha chains, this beta chain is off target, and its count is uninformative. The chain has TRBV6-1 and TRBJ2-7; 8 bases map to TRBD2. Germline CDR1 is MNHNS and CDR2 is SASEGT. J lost 1 base, V lost 6 bases, and 8 bases had no gene match. This CDR3 contains 15 residues. The DNA of the CDR3 is TGTGCCAGCAGAGTTATGGGCGGGGGGTCCTACGAGCAGTACTTC. It yields the protein CASRVMGGGSYEQYF.

This clonotype was observed a few times. Within a library made for alpha chains, this beta chain is off target, and its count is uninformative. J is TRBJ2-7 and V is TRBV3-1; D is ambiguous. Germline CDR1 reads LGHDT; CDR2 reads YNNKEL (reference sequence). This CDR3 region has 12 residues. V was cut by 1 base and J by 2 bases, with 3 bases left in between. CDR3 sequence: CASSQVAYEQYF. The CDR3 bases are TGTGCCAGCAGCCAAGTCGCCTACGAGCAGTACTTC.

This clonotype showed up many times. A library prepared for alpha chains yielded this beta chain as an off-target read; its size is of little meaning. The chain employs TRBV7-9 and TRBJ1-1; D might be TRBD1 (5 bases). The CDR3 covers 14 residues. Trimming removed 5 bases at V and 0 bases at J, with 10 bases between. CDR1 and CDR2 from the germline V gene are SEHNR and FQNEAQ (reference sequence). CDR3 coding DNA: TGTGCCAGCAGCCCGACAGAACTGAACACTGAAGCTTTCTTT. Translated, it gives CASSPTELNTEAFF.

Note on this clonotype: Within a library made for alpha chains, this beta chain is off target, and its count is uninformative. The V call is TRBV20-1, the J call TRBJ1-1, with D possibly being TRBD1 (5 bases). The germline gives CDR1 DFQATT, CDR2 SNEGSKA (reference sequence). The length of the CDR3 is 15 residues. Between the trimmed V and J ends, which lost 1 base and 8 bases, there was a span of 20 bases. The CDR3 DNA reads TGCAGTGCTAGAGTCTTGAGGGGTGGGGCGGTGGAAGCTTTCTTT. This codes for CSARVLRGGAVEAFF.

The sample holds many counts of this clonotype. This beta chain slipped into a library made for alpha chains as a stray read, so its size is not meaningful. The chain employs TRBV5-1 and TRBJ2-1; 8 nucleotides agree with TRBD2. Germline CDR1 and CDR2: SGHRS and YFSETQ. This CDR3 is 13 amino acids long. With 1 base clipped from V and 7 bases from J, the junction kept 1 base outside the gene matches. CDR3 bases: TGCGCCAGCAGCTTGCGGGGGGGTAATGAGCAGTTCTTC. Amino acid sequence: CASSLRGGNEQFF.

Note on this clonotype: With the library built for alpha chains, this beta chain is off target and its frequency is not meaningful. This chain connects TRBV5-4 to TRBJ1-1; 7 bases are a match to TRBD1. Germline CDR1 and CDR2: SGHNT and YYREEE (reference sequence). The V and J ends lost 0 bases and 5 bases, in that order; junction bases with no gene match: 4. The CDR3 is 14 amino acids. DNA for the CDR3: TGTGCCAGCAGCTTGGAGGGGGCGTCGACTGAAGCTTTCTTT. This translates into CASSLEGASTEAFF.

A remark on this clonotype: This beta chain represents an off-target read in a library built for alpha chains; its size is of limited meaning. V gene TRBV20-1 combines with J gene TRBJ2-7; TRBD1 matches at 7 bases. Germline-derived CDR1 and CDR2 are DFQATT and SNEGSKA (reference sequence). V was clipped by 0 bases and J by 5 bases; unmatched bases: 13. The CDR3 is 16 residues long. CDR3 residues: CSARDQRGLQGDEQYF. DNA for the CDR3: TGCAGTGCTAGAGATCAGAGAGGGTTGCAGGGGGACGAGCAGTACTTC.

This clonotype has ten or more counts. Because the library targeted alpha chains, this beta chain is an off-target read whose size means little. This chain connects TRBV20-1 to TRBJ2-2, with no clear D. Germline CDR1 reads DFQATT; CDR2 reads SNEGSKA (reference sequence). The CDR3 spans 13 residues. V was pared by 5 bases and J by 2 bases, with 9 bases between. The CDR3 bases are TGCAGTGCTCTCAACCTAAACACCGGGGAGCTGTTTTTT. Residues: CSALNLNTGELFF.

This clonotype was recorded many times. Being off target in a library aimed at alpha chains, this beta chain has a size of little meaning. The chain has TRBV7-8 and TRBJ2-3; 7 bases fit TRBD2. CDR3 length: 15 amino acids. The germline CDR1 and CDR2 sequences are SGHVS and FQNEAQ. Unmatched junction bases numbered 2, after V lost 2 bases and J lost 0 bases. CDR3 residues: CASSLMRGSTDTQYF. The CDR3 DNA reads TGTGCCAGCAGCTTAATGCGGGGGAGCACAGATACGCAGTATTTT.

In this sample, this clonotype turned up many times. Because this beta chain is a stray read in a library intended to capture alpha chains, its abundance should not be given much weight. The rearrangement uses TRBV20-1 and TRBJ2-3; D might be TRBD2 (5 bases). The germline V and J ends were trimmed by 3 bases and 1 base, with 14 bases remaining between them. CDR3 length: 15 amino acids. Germline V gives CDR1 DFQATT, CDR2 SNEGSKA (reference sequence). The CDR3 region has the DNA TGCAGTGCTAGTAGCTCGGCGGGTGGCACAGATACGCAGTATTTT. Amino acid sequence: CSASSSAGGTDTQYF.

This clonotype is classed as medium-sized. Because this beta chain is a stray read in a library intended to capture alpha chains, its abundance should not be given much weight. The rearrangement joins TRBV2 to TRBJ1-1, with 8 bases lining up with TRBD1. Germline V gene sequence: CDR1 SNHLY, CDR2 FYNNEI. V lost 4 bases and J lost 4; bases outside the gene matches: 5. The CDR3 is made up of 14 amino acids. CDR3 loop: CASSGTGGITEAFF. The CDR3 DNA is TGTGCCAGCAGTGGAACAGGGGGGATCACTGAAGCTTTCTTT.

This clonotype showed up just a few times. For a library built for alpha chains, this beta chain is a stray read; little rests on its size. Here the CDR3 reads CATSQQVGNEQFF. Written as DNA, the CDR3 is TGTGCCACGAGCCAGCAAGTCGGCAATGAGCAGTTCTTC. V is TRBV7-2 and J is TRBJ2-1; D is uncertain. The ends were cut back, 10 bases at V and 6 bases at J, with 16 bases in the middle. Germline CDR1 is SGHTA and CDR2 is FQGNSA. The CDR3 is 13 residues long.

This clonotype is medium-sized by share. Because the library targeted alpha chains, this beta chain is an off-target read whose size means little. The gene calls are TRBV27 and TRBJ2-1; 10 bases agree with TRBD2. The CDR3 length is 13 residues. Germline lookup yields CDR1 MNHEY and CDR2 SMNVEV (reference sequence). V dropped 4 bases and J dropped 7; count of bases not matched to a gene: 1. The chain's CDR3 is CASSSGLANEQFF. DNA for the CDR3: TGTGCCAGCAGTTCGGGACTAGCGAATGAGCAGTTCTTC.

By share, this clonotype counts as medium-sized. Within a library made for alpha chains, this beta chain is off target, and its count is uninformative. The chain combines TRBV18 with TRBJ2-3; TRBD2 matches 13 bases. Germline V gene lookup returns CDR1 KGHSH and CDR2 LQKENI. V lost 1 base to trimming and J lost 2 bases; unmatched junction nucleotides: 6. There are 18 residues in the CDR3. The CDR3 sequence: CASSPLPTSGGLTDTQYF. The CDR3 region has the DNA TGTGCCAGCTCACCACTTCCGACTAGCGGGGGGCTCACAGATACGCAGTATTTT.

There are many counts of this clonotype. This beta chain is an unintended read in a library built for alpha chains; its size means little. The V and J genes are TRBV20-1 and TRBJ2-5, with D uncertain. V lost 3 bases and J lost 5, with 10 bases in between. The CDR3 runs 12 residues. The V gene's germline CDR1 is DFQATT and CDR2 SNEGSKA (reference sequence). CDR3 residues: CSARPQAETQYF. The CDR3 bases are TGCAGTGCTAGGCCGCAGGCGGAGACCCAGTACTTC.

This clonotype counts as medium-sized. A library prepared for alpha chains yielded this beta chain as an off-target read; its size is of little meaning. DNA for the CDR3: TGTGCCAGCAGTCGCAGCGGGGGCGCAGATACGCAGTATTTT. The encoded protein is CASSRSGGADTQYF. The genes are TRBV12-3 or TRBV12-4 and TRBJ2-3, with 8 bases aligning to TRBD2. The CDR3 covers 14 residues. The J segment lost 4 bases and the V segment lost 5 bases, leaving 5 bases of the junction unmatched.

In its sample, this clonotype is medium-sized. This beta chain is an off-target read within a library intended for alpha chains, so its frequency means little. The rearrangement uses TRBV10-3 and TRBJ2-7; 8 bases map to TRBD2. CDR3 length: 13 amino acids. V lost 6 bases and J lost 2; bases outside the gene matches: 3. Germline CDR1 ENHRY, CDR2 SYGVKD. CDR3 loop: CAIRVGGAYEQYF. The CDR3 nucleotides are TGTGCCATCAGGGTCGGGGGGGCCTACGAGCAGTACTTC.

Ten or more counts support this clonotype. Within a library made for alpha chains, this beta chain is off target, and its count is uninformative. The chain recombines TRBV7-2 with TRBJ1-2, with TRBD1 identical over 8 bases. The CDR3 totals 15 residues. The germline V gene encodes CDR1 SGHTA and CDR2 FQGNSA. V lost 5 bases, J lost 8 bases, and 13 bases stayed unmatched. CDR3 sequence reads: CASSQTLRTGTGYTF. Written as DNA, the CDR3 is TGTGCCAGCAGCCAAACCCTCCGGACAGGGACGGGCTACACCTTC. The variable domain in full, completed from reference TRBV7-2 and TRBJ1-2, reads GAGVSQSPSNKVTEKGKDVELRCDPISGHTALYWYRQSLGQGLEFLIYFQGNSAPDKSGLPSDRFSAERTGGSVSTLTIQRTQQEDSAVYLCASSQTLRTGTGYTFGSGTRLTVV.